The T cell receptor beta chain under discussion was sequenced for a study of neurological immune-mediated disorders. Across the whole study: Relapsing-remitting disease affected about 30, and secondary progressive 3, of approximately 34 multiple sclerosis patients.

CDR1 is SNHLY and CDR2 is FYNNEI in the germline V gene. The CDR3 has 14 amino acids. Trimming cost V 3 bases and J 6 bases; bases outside gene matches: 4. Sorted libraries drew on approximately 1 million CD4+ or CD8+ T cells. Each CDR3 protein gets one entry after TCRdb re-called the 5' RACE reads with MiXCR. In the table there are more than 8,000 distinct CDR3 sequences, roughly 20% of which are singletons. This clonotype was observed once. J is TRBJ2-2 and V is TRBV2; 7 bases map to TRBD1. The sample consisted of CD8+ T cells from blood. This clonotype was obtained from a middle-aged woman with multiple sclerosis. The CDR3 protein is CASSDAGGSGELFF. CDR3 nucleotide sequence: TGTGCCAGCAGTGATGCAGGGGGATCCGGGGAGCTGTTTTTT.